This T cell receptor beta chain was identified during a study of T cells in Graves' hyperthyroidism and ophthalmopathy. At least ten counts were recorded for this clonotype. The CDR3 covers 13 residues. Germline values: CDR1 GTSNPN, CDR2 SVGIG (reference sequence). V shed 4 bases and J shed 0 bases, with 7 bases lying between them. Using RNA transcripts as the source, TCR beta CDR3 regions were amplified. A first-round RT-PCR of the TCR CDR3 used the HTBI primer set. Via MiXCR, TCRdb re-called the multiplex PCR reads, giving one row per CDR3 protein. The repertoire holds about 160,000 distinct CDR3 sequences, with over 8% as singletons.

J is TRBJ1-5 and V is TRBV30; D not resolved. This TCR came from a woman between 18 and 29 years old with Graves' hyperthyroidism that later progressed to Graves' ophthalmopathy. Sequencing was performed on blood. CDR3 sequence (DNA): TGTGCCTGGAATGGAGATAGCAATCAGCCCCAGCATTTT. Translated, it gives CAWNGDSNQPQHF.